The 14 T cell receptor beta chains below all came from one sample that was sequenced in a study of blood T cell repertoires in COVID-19 (dated by TCRdb to 2020 to 2021). Libraries were made using the immunoSEQ multiplex PCR assay. TCRdb's version of the immuneACCESS table is confined to in-frame rearrangements and falls short of the full clone set. An unresolved V gene accounts for under half of the shortfall where checked; the remainder is of unknown origin. This sample holds about 200,000 clones; approximately 91% were observed only once. The ten most abundant clones make up around 6% of the sample. Specimen: peripheral blood. The receptors shown here come from a man aged 60 to 69 who had recovered from COVID-19.

The V call is TRBV9, the J call TRBJ2-3; perhaps TRBD2 as D (5 bases). V lost 0 bases and J lost 0, with 8 bases in between. This CDR3 spans 15 amino acids. The germline V gene encodes CDR1 SGDLS and CDR2 YYNGEE. This CDR3 reads CASSVAAESTDTQYF. The CDR3 nucleotides read TGTGCCAGCAGCGTAGCAGCGGAGAGCACAGATACGCAGTATTTT. Full variable domain (missing parts from reference TRBV9 and TRBJ2-3): DSGVTQTPKHLITATGQRVTLRCSPRSGDLSVYWYQQSLDQGLQFLIQYYNGEERAKGNILERFSAQQFPDLHSELNLSSLELGDSALYFCASSVAAESTDTQYFGPGTRLTVL.

The V gene is TRBV5-4, the J gene TRBJ2-1; TRBD1 matches 8 bases. V gave up 4 bases and J gave up 2 bases; unmatched junction bases: 8. Per the germline V gene, CDR1 is SGHNT and CDR2 is YYREEE (reference sequence). This CDR3 is 16 amino acids long. The CDR3 sequence is CASSPATGEAYNEQFF. In DNA form, the CDR3 reads TGTGCCAGCAGCCCAGCGACAGGGGAGGCCTACAATGAGCAGTTCTTC.

The chain carries TRBV5-1 and TRBJ2-3; TRBD1 agrees at 8 bases. Trimming cost V 4 bases and J 3 bases; bases outside gene matches: 7. The CDR3 runs 15 residues. Germline V CDR1 and CDR2: SGHRS, YFSETQ. The CDR3: CASSPPGGGTDTQYF. The DNA of the CDR3 is TGCGCCAGCAGCCCTCCAGGGGGCGGAACAGATACGCAGTATTTT.

V and J are TRBV5-5 and TRBJ2-6; D may be TRBD1 (5 bases). The CDR3 extends over 14 amino acids. CDR1 is SGHKS, CDR2 YYEKEE, per germline (reference sequence). Trimming took off 1 base at V and 8 bases at J, with 10 bases between the two ends. The DNA for the CDR3 is TGTGCCAGCAGCTTGCTTTCAGGGACCAACGTCCTGACTTTC. Translation: CASSLLSGTNVLTF.

V is TRBV5-8 and J is TRBJ1-1; D gene ambiguous. V lost 1 base, J lost 5 bases, and 12 bases lay in between. The CDR3 totals 14 residues. Looked up from germline, CDR1 is SGHTS and CDR2 is YDEGEE. The DNA for the CDR3 is TGTGCCAGCAGCTTGATTGATGAGGGAACTGAAGCTTTCTTT. It specifies CASSLIDEGTEAFF.

The chain links TRBV24-1 to TRBJ2-2; TRBD1 aligns across 8 bases. Trimming took 4 bases from V and 7 from J; bases not matched to a gene: 7. This CDR3 spans 15 amino acids. Germline CDR1 and CDR2: KGHDR and SFDVKD. CDR3 region: CATSEPGQGLGELFF. CDR3 nucleotide sequence: TGTGCCACCAGTGAACCCGGACAGGGACTCGGGGAGCTGTTTTTT.

DNA of the CDR3: TGTGCCAGCAGTATCCTTGGAACTAGAAACGAGCAGTACTTC. Translation gives CASSILGTRNEQYF. The chain carries TRBV2 and TRBJ2-7; possible D gene TRBD2, 5 bases. V lost 5 bases and J 5 bases, leaving 16 bases between the germline ends. Germline CDR1 is SNHLY and CDR2 is FYNNEI. The CDR3 runs 14 residues.

In nucleotides, the CDR3 is TGCAGCGTGGGACAGGCCACCGGGGAGCTGTTTTTT. This translates into CSVGQATGELFF. The genes are TRBV29-1 and TRBJ2-2; 8 positions match TRBD1. In germline, CDR1 is SQVTM, CDR2 ANQGSEA. Trimming cost V 6 bases and J 4 bases; bases outside gene matches: 1. This CDR3 contains 12 residues.

This clone was observed a single time. This sequence joins TRBV30 and TRBJ1-1, with 7 positions matching TRBD1. V lost 3 bases to trimming and J lost 0 bases; unmatched junction nucleotides: 1. Germline V gene lookup returns CDR1 GTSNPN and CDR2 SVGIG (reference sequence). The CDR3 has 13 residues. The CDR3 DNA is TGTGCCTGGAGGACAGGGATGAACACTGAAGCTTTCTTT. Protein product: CAWRTGMNTEAFF.

This chain joins TRBV18 and TRBJ2-7, with D uncertain. The V end was cut by 2 bases, the J end by 0 bases, with 5 bases between. CDR3 length: 13 amino acids. CDR1 and CDR2 (germline): KGHSH, LQKENI. In nucleotides, the CDR3 is TGTGCCAGCTCACCAATGGCCTCCTACGAGCAGTACTTC. This encodes CASSPMASYEQYF.

The genes are TRBV7-2 and TRBJ2-4; 12 bases fit TRBD1. V lost 5 bases and J lost 9; bases outside the gene matches: 14. The length of the CDR3 is 17 residues. Germline CDR1 is SGHTA and CDR2 is FQGNSA. CDR3 sequence: CASSPRRPGQGASIQYF. The CDR3 region has the DNA TGTGCCAGCAGCCCCCGTCGTCCGGGACAGGGGGCGAGCATTCAGTACTTC. Full variable domain (outside the CDR3, taken from reference TRBV7-2 and TRBJ2-4): GAGVSQSPSNKVTEKGKDVELRCDPISGHTALYWYRQSLGQGLEFLIYFQGNSAPDKSGLPSDRFSAERTGGSVSTLTIQRTQQEDSAVYLCASSPRRPGQGASIQYFGAGTRLSVL.

The J gene is TRBJ1-3, the V gene TRBV18; TRBD1 matches at 8 bases. The CDR3 loop spans 16 amino acids. Germline V gives CDR1 KGHSH, CDR2 LQKENI. The ends lost 4 bases at V and 0 bases at J; junction bases unmatched: 5. The CDR3 sequence is CASSRGQGLSGNTIYF. CDR3 in DNA: TGTGCCAGCTCACGCGGACAGGGCCTCTCTGGAAACACCATATATTTT.

The chain combines TRBV5-4 with TRBJ1-1, with 7 bases matching TRBD1. Germline CDR1 is SGHNT and CDR2 is YYREEE (reference sequence). V lost 4 bases and J lost 7; bases outside the gene matches: 13. The length of the CDR3 is 15 residues. DNA for the CDR3: TGTGCCAGCAGCGCCGGGACAGAATCTTTGTTTGAAGCTTTCTTT. Its protein is CASSAGTESLFEAFF.

V is TRBV5-4 and J is TRBJ1-6, with TRBD1 identical over 9 bases. Germline trimming cut 0 bases from V and 8 bases from J; bases unmatched to any gene: 9. Germline V gene data show CDR1 as SGHNT and CDR2 as YYREEE (reference sequence). The CDR3 loop spans 17 amino acids. The CDR3 sequence is CASSLAPGQGGDSPLHF. For the CDR3, the DNA is TGTGCCAGCAGCTTGGCCCCGGGACAGGGTGGCGATTCACCCCTCCACTTT.